These T cell receptor beta chains were read from a single sample in a study of T cells in Graves' hyperthyroidism and ophthalmopathy. MiXCR, run by TCRdb on the multiplex PCR reads, gives a single entry per CDR3 protein. The sample shows 300,000 to 400,000 distinct CDR3 sequences, about 14% of them seen only once. Sequenced material: blood. These receptors all stem from a woman aged 25 to 45 with Graves' ophthalmopathy. The CDR3 runs from the conserved cysteine through the conserved F or W.

j_gene	v_gene	CDR3aa
TRBJ2-1	TRBV20-1	CSARRTHESSYNEQFF
TRBJ1-4	TRBV20-1	CSANGQGSATNEKLFF
TRBJ2-3	TRBV20-1	CSSLQPSLDTQYF
TRBJ1-2	TRBV19	CASRRRDRVYNYGYTF
TRBJ2-7	TRBV6-1	CASTGILYEQYF
TRBJ2-5	TRBV30	CAWSVAGGNQETQYF
TRBJ2-5	TRBV7-6	CASSLWTAQETQYF
TRBJ2-3	TRBV7-9	CASSLAVSVGADTQYF
TRBJ2-5	TRBV3-1	CASSQDDSVETQYF
TRBJ2-1	TRBV7-8	CASTQRGLLNEQFF
TRBJ1-5	TRBV7-2	CASSLGSLQPQHF
TRBJ1-2	TRBV10-3	CAISNTPPGYTF
TRBJ1-1	TRBV7-8	CASSPRTGSVAEALF
TRBJ2-2	TRBV5-6	CASSYPRRGGTGELFF
TRBJ2-4	TRBV12-3/TRBV12-4	CASSLQIGSSPMGAKNIQYF
TRBJ1-1	TRBV12-3/TRBV12-4	CASSPQGAVNTEAFF
TRBJ1-2	TRBV20-1	CSAGGQGAGYGYTF
TRBJ2-1	TRBV24-1	CATSDYPNYNEQFF
TRBJ2-3	TRBV3-1	CASSPFRWADTQYF
TRBJ2-5	TRBV18	CASSLNFMDRGQETQYF
TRBJ1-1	TRBV5-1	CASSYRGHTEALF
TRBJ2-1	TRBV10-3	CAIRVGPPLAGTWNEQFF
TRBJ1-5	TRBV6-5	CASNRYSNQPQHF
TRBJ2-7	TRBV28	CASSLVQGESEQYF
TRBJ2-7	TRBV7-9	CASSSGTGRYEQYF
TRBJ2-3	TRBV7-3	CASSLGGGLADTQYF
TRBJ2-1	TRBV12-3/TRBV12-4	CACSHRRTGIPYNEQFF
TRBJ1-1	TRBV28	CASSLVQGARVFNTEAFF
TRBJ1-1	TRBV11-1	CASSLDRGGNTEAFF
TRBJ2-1	TRBV6-2/TRBV6-3	CASRSFGNEQFF
TRBJ2-1	TRBV20-1	CSASDWGGARTINEQFF